This T cell receptor beta chain was sequenced for a study of T cell changes during pregnancy in multiple sclerosis. V shed 1 base and J shed 1 base, with 14 bases lying between them. The CDR3 has 16 amino acids. From germline, CDR1 is SGHDT and CDR2 YYEEEE. Clones were read by immunoSEQ multiplex PCR, and TCRdb kept only the in-frame ones, dropping some. This sample has some 30,000 clones, with 80% to 90% found just once. Material: CD8+ T cells from peripheral blood mononuclear cells, obtained in the second trimester of pregnancy. The V gene is TRBV5-6, the J gene TRBJ1-1, with D perhaps TRBD1 (5 bases). The sequence came from a female donor with multiple sclerosis, enrolled in a pregnancy study. CDR3 in DNA: TGTGCCAGCAGCTTGTCATGGGCAGGGCAGAACACTGAAGCTTTCTTT. Translating it yields CASSLSWAGQNTEAFF.